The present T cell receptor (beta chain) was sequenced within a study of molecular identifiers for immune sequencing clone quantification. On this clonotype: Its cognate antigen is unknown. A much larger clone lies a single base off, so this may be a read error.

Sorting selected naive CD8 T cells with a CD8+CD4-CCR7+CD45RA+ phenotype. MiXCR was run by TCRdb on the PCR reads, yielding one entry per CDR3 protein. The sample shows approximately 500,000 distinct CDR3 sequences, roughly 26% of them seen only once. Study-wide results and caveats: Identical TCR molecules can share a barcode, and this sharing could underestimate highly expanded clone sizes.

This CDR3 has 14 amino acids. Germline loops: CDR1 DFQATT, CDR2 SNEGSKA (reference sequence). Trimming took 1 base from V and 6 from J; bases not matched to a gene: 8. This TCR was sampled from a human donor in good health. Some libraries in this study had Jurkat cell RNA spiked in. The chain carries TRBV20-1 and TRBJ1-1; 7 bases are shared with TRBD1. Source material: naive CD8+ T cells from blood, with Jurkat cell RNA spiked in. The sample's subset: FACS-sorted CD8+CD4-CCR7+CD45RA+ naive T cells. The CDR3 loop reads CSARATGLNAEAFF. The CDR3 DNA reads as TGCAGTGCTAGAGCGACAGGGTTAAACGCTGAAGCTTTCTTT.